The 21 T cell receptor beta chains below all came from one sample that was sequenced in a study of blood T cell repertoires in COVID-19. Sequencing used immunoSEQ multiplex PCR; TCRdb keeps in-frame clones, though not all of them. The sample contains 200,000 to 300,000 clones, approximately 80% of which appear only once. The material sequenced was peripheral blood. These receptors all come from an elderly woman with COVID-19, enrolled during active disease.

The chain uses TRBV28 and TRBJ2-7; possibly TRBD2 for D (9 bases). Germline lookup yields CDR1 MDHEN and CDR2 SYDVKM. The CDR3 covers 16 residues. With 2 bases removed from V and 7 bases from J, the gap between germline ends came to 21 bases. DNA for the CDR3: TGTGCCAGCAGTTTACAGAAAGCTAGCGGGACAGGAGAGCAGTACTTC. This sequence encodes CASSLQKASGTGEQYF.

The CDR3 is CASSSRTGDQPQHF. Written as DNA, the CDR3 is TGTGCCAGCAGCAGCCGGACAGGGGATCAGCCCCAGCATTTT. The chain recombines TRBV6-5 with TRBJ1-5; TRBD1 agrees at 9 bases. The trim removed 6 bases at V and 5 bases at J, leaving 5 bases unmatched. The V gene's germline CDR1 is MNHEY and CDR2 SVGAGI. This CDR3 is built from 14 residues.

In its sample, this clone was seen once. This chain uses TRBV9 with TRBJ1-6; D may be TRBD1 (6 bases). CDR1 and CDR2 (germline): SGDLS, YYNGEE. The CDR3 loop spans 16 amino acids. Trimming left V 0 bases short and J 9 bases short, with 16 bases between. In nucleotides, the CDR3 is TGTGCCAGCAGCGTAGACCCACAGGGATTGGGTTCACCCCTCCACTTT. It is translated as CASSVDPQGLGSPLHF. Full variable domain (remainder filled in from reference TRBV9 and TRBJ1-6): DSGVTQTPKHLITATGQRVTLRCSPRSGDLSVYWYQQSLDQGLQFLIQYYNGEERAKGNILERFSAQQFPDLHSELNLSSLELGDSALYFCASSVDPQGLGSPLHFGNGTRLTVT.

Concerning this clone itself: At one boundary the junction diverges from the germline segment, which might be a read error. V usage is TRBV18 and J usage is TRBJ1-2; 7 bases align to TRBD1. The V gene's germline CDR1 is KGHSH and CDR2 LQKENI. This CDR3 has 14 amino acids. CDR3 bases: TGTGCCAGCTCACCGGGAAATGTCCGGGACAGATTCTCTTTC. Amino acid sequence: CASSPGNVRDRFSF.

This clone showed up just once. The gene calls are TRBV19 and TRBJ2-1, with TRBD2 identical over 8 bases. Trimming took 4 bases from V and 5 from J; bases not matched to a gene: 7. The germline gives CDR1 LNHDA, CDR2 SQIVND (reference sequence). This CDR3 has 15 residues. CDR3 loop: CASSRAGLADNEQFF. The DNA for the CDR3 is TGTGCCAGTAGTAGGGCTGGACTAGCTGACAATGAGCAGTTCTTC.

The chain carries TRBV20-1 and TRBJ2-5; TRBD1 aligns across 9 bases. Losses at the gene ends were 3 bases for V and 5 bases for J; bases not matched to a gene: 13. This CDR3 contains 16 residues. The germline gives CDR1 DFQATT, CDR2 SNEGSKA (reference sequence). CDR3 sequence reads: CSASYLPQGARETQYF. DNA of the CDR3: TGCAGTGCTAGTTATCTCCCACAGGGGGCGAGGGAGACCCAGTACTTC.

The chain uses TRBV29-1 and TRBJ2-1; TRBD2 matches 14 bases. This CDR3 is 14 amino acids long. With 7 bases clipped from V and 7 bases from J, the junction kept 6 bases outside the gene matches. Germline-derived CDR1 and CDR2 are SQVTM and ANQGSEA. CDR3 bases: TGCAGCGGGACGGGACTAGCGGGAGTTAATGAGCAGTTCTTC. Translating it yields CSGTGLAGVNEQFF.

The chain joins TRBV9 to TRBJ1-2, with no clear D. This CDR3 region has 15 residues. Per germline, CDR1 SGDLS and CDR2 YYNGEE. V gave up 0 bases and J gave up 7 bases, with 16 bases separating them. The DNA of the CDR3 is TGTGCCAGCAGCGTAGATCCGGGAACGGAGCGTGGCTACACCTTC. Its translation: CASSVDPGTERGYTF.

The chain carries TRBV7-2 and TRBJ2-7; D gene uncertain. V lost 5 bases and J lost 3, with 5 bases in between. Germline CDR1 reads SGHTA; CDR2 reads FQGNSA. The CDR3 extends over 11 amino acids. The CDR3 bases are TGTGCCAGCAGCCAGTACTACGAGCAGTACTTC. Translation gives CASSQYYEQYF.

The gene calls are TRBV10-3 and TRBJ1-5; 10 nucleotides match TRBD1. Looked up from germline, CDR1 is ENHRY and CDR2 is SYGVKD. With V trimmed by 3 bases and J by 6 bases, 2 bases remained unmatched. This CDR3 has 14 amino acids. The DNA for the CDR3 is TGTGCCATCAGTGATTGGGACAGGGGTCAGCCCCAGCATTTT. Translating it yields CAISDWDRGQPQHF.

The chain has TRBV6-5 and TRBJ1-2; 7 bases match TRBD1. CDR3 size: 13 residues. Germline V gene lookup returns CDR1 MNHEY and CDR2 SVGAGI. V shed 6 bases and J 5 bases; nucleotides not matched to a gene: 6. The CDR3 loop is CASRGDSSYGYTF. The CDR3 DNA sequence: TGTGCCAGCAGAGGGGACAGTAGTTATGGCTACACCTTC.

This clone has more than one count but fewer than ten. This sequence joins TRBV25-1 and TRBJ2-5; D is perhaps TRBD1 (6 bases). The V end lost 0 bases, the J end lost 5 bases, and 16 bases lay between the germline ends. This CDR3 spans 16 amino acids. Germline CDR1 reads MGHDK; CDR2 reads SYGVNS. CDR3 nucleotides: TGTGCCAGCAGTGAATATGGGGGCATCGGAGAGGAGACCCAGTACTTC. It encodes CASSEYGGIGEETQYF.

The rearrangement links TRBV27 to TRBJ2-3; perhaps TRBD2 as D (5 bases). CDR3 length: 14 residues. Per germline, CDR1 MNHEY and CDR2 SMNVEV (reference sequence). Trimming removed 8 bases from V and 2 bases from J, with 14 bases in between. The chain's CDR3 is CASGRGSHTDTQYF. The CDR3 DNA follows: TGTGCCAGCGGGAGAGGAAGCCACACAGATACGCAGTATTTT.

The genes are TRBV11-1 and TRBJ2-7, with 8 positions matching TRBD2. V was pared by 5 bases and J by 3 bases, with 12 bases of the junction left unmatched. The CDR3 has 16 residues. CDR1 SGHAT and CDR2 FQDESV come from the germline V gene (reference sequence). This CDR3 reads CASSPTTAGGIYEQYF. The CDR3 DNA is TGTGCCAGCAGCCCTACCACTGCGGGGGGTATCTACGAGCAGTACTTC.

The rearrangement joins TRBV5-3 to TRBJ2-3; D is undetermined. TRBV5-3 is given ORF status, its function remaining uncertain. The V end was cut by 0 bases, the J end by 1 base, with 9 bases between. CDR3 length: 15 amino acids. DNA for the CDR3: TGTGCCAGAAGCTTGGGTATTTCGGGCACAGATACGCAGTATTTT. Residues: CARSLGISGTDTQYF.

The sample holds a few counts of this clone. This chain joins TRBV6-1 and TRBJ1-5; 8 bases line up with TRBD1. CDR1 is MNHNS and CDR2 is SASEGT in the germline V gene. The V gene end was trimmed by 3 bases and the J gene end by 9 bases; junction bases not matched to a gene: 16. This CDR3 has 17 residues. The CDR3 is CASSDIAGTGTRRPQHF. The DNA of the CDR3 is TGTGCCAGCAGTGACATAGCCGGGACAGGAACGCGACGGCCCCAGCATTTT.

The chain carries TRBV12-3 or TRBV12-4 and TRBJ2-7; 7 nucleotides line up with TRBD2. This CDR3 is 12 amino acids long. Germline trimming cut 5 bases from V and 6 bases from J; bases unmatched to any gene: 4. CDR3 DNA: TGTGCCAGCAGTCCCCCGGGGGGCGAGCAGTACTTC. This codes for CASSPPGGEQYF.

CDR3 in amino acids: CASSSTASYEQYF. In DNA, the CDR3 is TGTGCCAGCAGTTCGACAGCCTCCTACGAGCAGTACTTC. The rearrangement uses TRBV6-6 and TRBJ2-7, with a possible D match to TRBD1 (5 bases). Trimming took 4 bases from V and 0 from J, leaving 7 bases between them. Germline-derived CDR1 and CDR2 are MNHNY and SVGAGI (reference sequence). The CDR3 runs 13 residues.

This clone came up once. The genes are TRBV5-6 and TRBJ2-5, with TRBD2 matching 10 bases. The length of the CDR3 is 17 residues. V lost 2 bases and J lost 1; bases outside the gene matches: 8. From germline, CDR1 is SGHDT and CDR2 YYEEEE. The CDR3 sequence: CASSFRTSGRLQETQYF. The DNA for the CDR3 is TGTGCCAGCAGCTTCAGGACTAGCGGACGACTCCAAGAGACCCAGTACTTC.

Comments on this clone: Other DNA sequences in this sample translate to the same CDR3. V is TRBV20-1 and J is TRBJ2-3; D remains ambiguous. CDR3 length: 11 amino acids. The germline gives CDR1 DFQATT, CDR2 SNEGSKA (reference sequence). Between the trimmed V and J ends, which lost 3 bases and 4 bases, there was a span of 5 bases. The CDR3 here is CSASLADTQYF. CDR3 nucleotide sequence: TGCAGTGCTAGTCTCGCAGATACGCAGTATTTT.

The chain is built from TRBV3-1 (or the pseudogene TRBV3-2) and TRBJ2-3, with 9 bases aligning to TRBD2. The CDR3 has 13 residues. Germline loops: CDR1 LGHDT, CDR2 YNNKEL (reference sequence). Losses at the gene ends were 1 base for V and 11 bases for J; bases not matched to a gene: 4. CDR3 loop: CASSQGRAGGQYF. The CDR3 region has the DNA TGTGCCAGCAGCCAAGGTCGAGCGGGGGGGCAGTATTTT.